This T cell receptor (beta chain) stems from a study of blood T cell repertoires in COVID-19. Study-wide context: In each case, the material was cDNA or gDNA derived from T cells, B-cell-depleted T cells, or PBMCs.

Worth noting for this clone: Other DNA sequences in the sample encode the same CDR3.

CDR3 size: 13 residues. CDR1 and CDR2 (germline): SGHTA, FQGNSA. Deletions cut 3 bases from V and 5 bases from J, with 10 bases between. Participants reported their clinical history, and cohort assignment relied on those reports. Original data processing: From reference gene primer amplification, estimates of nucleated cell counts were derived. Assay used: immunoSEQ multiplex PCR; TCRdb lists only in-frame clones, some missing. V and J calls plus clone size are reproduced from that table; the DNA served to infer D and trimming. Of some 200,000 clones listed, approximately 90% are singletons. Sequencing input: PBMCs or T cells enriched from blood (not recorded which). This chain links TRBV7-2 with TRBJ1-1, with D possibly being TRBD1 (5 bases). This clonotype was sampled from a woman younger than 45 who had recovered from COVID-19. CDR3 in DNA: TGTGCCAGCAGCTTTAGGGGAGGTACTGAAGCTTTCTTT. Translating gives CASSFRGGTEAFF.